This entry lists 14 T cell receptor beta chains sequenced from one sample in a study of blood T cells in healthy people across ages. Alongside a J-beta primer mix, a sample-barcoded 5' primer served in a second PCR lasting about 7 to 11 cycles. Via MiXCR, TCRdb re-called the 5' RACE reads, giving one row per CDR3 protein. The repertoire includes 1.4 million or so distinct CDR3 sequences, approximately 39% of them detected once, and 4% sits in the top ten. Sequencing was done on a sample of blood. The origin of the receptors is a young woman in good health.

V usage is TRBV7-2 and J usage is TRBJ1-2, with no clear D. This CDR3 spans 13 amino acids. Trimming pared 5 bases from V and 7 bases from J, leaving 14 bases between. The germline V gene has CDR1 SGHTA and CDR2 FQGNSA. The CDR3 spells CASSRSSACGYTF. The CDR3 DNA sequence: TGTGCCAGCAGCAGGAGTTCGGCTTGTGGCTACACCTTC.

CDR3 region: CASSELGSLNEQFF. CDR3 bases: TGTGCCAGCAGTGAGCTCGGGAGTCTCAATGAGCAGTTCTTC. The chain recombines TRBV28 with TRBJ2-1, with D possibly matching TRBD2 (6 bases). This CDR3 contains 14 residues. Germline CDR1 is MDHEN and CDR2 is SYDVKM. The V end was cut by 5 bases, the J end by 6 bases, with 14 bases between.

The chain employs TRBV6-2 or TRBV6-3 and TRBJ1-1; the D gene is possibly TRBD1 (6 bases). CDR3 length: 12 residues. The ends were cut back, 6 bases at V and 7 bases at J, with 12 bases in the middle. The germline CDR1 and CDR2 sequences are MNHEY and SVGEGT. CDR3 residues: CASRAIGGEAFF. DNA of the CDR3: TGTGCCAGCAGGGCCATAGGGGGTGAAGCTTTCTTT.

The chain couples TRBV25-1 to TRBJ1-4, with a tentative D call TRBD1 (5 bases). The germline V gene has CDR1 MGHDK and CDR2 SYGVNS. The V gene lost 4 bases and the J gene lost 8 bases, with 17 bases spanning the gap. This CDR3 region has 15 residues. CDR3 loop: CASSAGRAAREKLFF. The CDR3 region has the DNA TGTGCCAGCAGTGCGGGACGGGCAGCGAGGGAAAAACTGTTTTTT.

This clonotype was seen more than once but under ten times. The CDR3 reads CASSLRTSGSFYNEQFF. DNA of the CDR3: TGTGCCAGCAGTTTAAGGACTAGCGGGAGTTTCTACAATGAGCAGTTCTTC. V usage is TRBV28 and J usage is TRBJ2-1; 13 bases align to TRBD2. V trimming: 2 bases; J trimming: 3 bases; junction bases outside the gene matches: 4. Germline CDR1 and CDR2: MDHEN and SYDVKM. This CDR3 region has 17 residues.

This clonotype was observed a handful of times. The CDR3 DNA reads as TGCAGCGTTGCAGTAACCGGGACACGGGGAGCTTTCTTT. Amino acid sequence: CSVAVTGTRGAFF. This rearrangement joins TRBV29-1 to TRBJ1-1; D might be TRBD1 (6 bases). Germline values: CDR1 SQVTM, CDR2 ANQGSEA. The CDR3 loop spans 13 amino acids. With 4 bases removed from V and 10 bases from J, the gap between germline ends came to 19 bases.

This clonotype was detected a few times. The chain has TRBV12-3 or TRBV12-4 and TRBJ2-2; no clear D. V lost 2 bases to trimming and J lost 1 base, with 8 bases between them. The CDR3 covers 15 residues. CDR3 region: CASSLIGLNTGELFF. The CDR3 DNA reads TGTGCCAGCAGTTTAATCGGTCTGAACACCGGGGAGCTGTTTTTT.

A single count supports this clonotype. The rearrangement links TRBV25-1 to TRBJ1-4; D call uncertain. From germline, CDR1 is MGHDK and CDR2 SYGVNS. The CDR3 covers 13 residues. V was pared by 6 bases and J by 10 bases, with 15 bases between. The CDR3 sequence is CASSTTLLGKLFF. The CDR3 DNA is TGTGCCAGCAGCACAACCCTACTCGGAAAACTGTTTTTT.

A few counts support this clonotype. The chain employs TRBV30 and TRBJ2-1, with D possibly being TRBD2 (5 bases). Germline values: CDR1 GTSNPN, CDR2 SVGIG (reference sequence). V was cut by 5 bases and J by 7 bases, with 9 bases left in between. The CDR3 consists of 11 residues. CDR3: CAWSGTNEQFF. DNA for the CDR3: TGTGCCTGGTCGGGAACAAATGAGCAGTTCTTC.

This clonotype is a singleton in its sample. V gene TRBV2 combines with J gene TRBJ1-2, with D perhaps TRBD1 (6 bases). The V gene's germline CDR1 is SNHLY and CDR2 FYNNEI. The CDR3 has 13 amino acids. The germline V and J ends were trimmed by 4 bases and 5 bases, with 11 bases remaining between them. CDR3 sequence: CASSARQVYGYTF. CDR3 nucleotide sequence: TGTGCCAGCAGTGCCAGACAGGTTTATGGCTACACCTTC.

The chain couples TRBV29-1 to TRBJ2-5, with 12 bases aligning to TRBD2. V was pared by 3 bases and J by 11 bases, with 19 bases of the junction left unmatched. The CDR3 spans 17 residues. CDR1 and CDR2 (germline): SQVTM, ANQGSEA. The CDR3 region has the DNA TGCAGCGTTGATGGCCTAGCGGGAGGGCGGAGCTACAATGAGCAGTACTTC. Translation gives CSVDGLAGGRSYNEQYF. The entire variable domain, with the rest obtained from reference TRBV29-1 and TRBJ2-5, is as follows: SAVISQKPSRDICQRGTSLTIQCQVDSQVTMMFWYRQQPGQSLTLIATANQGSEATYESGFVIDKFPISRPNLTFSTLTVSNMSPEDSSIYLCSVDGLAGGRSYNEQYFGPGTRLLVL.

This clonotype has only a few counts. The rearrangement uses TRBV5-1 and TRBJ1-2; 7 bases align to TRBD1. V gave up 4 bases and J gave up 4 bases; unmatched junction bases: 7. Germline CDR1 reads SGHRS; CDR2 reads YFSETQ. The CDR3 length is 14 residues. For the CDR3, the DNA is TGCGCCAGCAGCCGCGGACAGGACATCTATGGCTACACCTTC. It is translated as CASSRGQDIYGYTF.

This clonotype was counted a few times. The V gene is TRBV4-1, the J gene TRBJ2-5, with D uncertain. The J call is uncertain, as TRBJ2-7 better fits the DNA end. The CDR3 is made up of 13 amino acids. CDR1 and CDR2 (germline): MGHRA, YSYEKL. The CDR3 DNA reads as TGCGCCAGCAGCCAAGAAGGCATCCACGAGCAGTACTTC. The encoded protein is CASSQEGIHEQYF.

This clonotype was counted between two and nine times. CDR3 bases: TGCAGTGCTAGAGAACCGGGACAGCTCAATTCACCCCTCCACTTT. The encoded protein is CSAREPGQLNSPLHF. This chain connects TRBV20-1 to TRBJ1-6, with 7 bases lining up with TRBD1. CDR1 DFQATT and CDR2 SNEGSKA come from the germline V gene (reference sequence). The V gene end was trimmed by 0 bases and the J gene end by 7 bases; junction bases not matched to a gene: 6. The CDR3 is 15 residues long.